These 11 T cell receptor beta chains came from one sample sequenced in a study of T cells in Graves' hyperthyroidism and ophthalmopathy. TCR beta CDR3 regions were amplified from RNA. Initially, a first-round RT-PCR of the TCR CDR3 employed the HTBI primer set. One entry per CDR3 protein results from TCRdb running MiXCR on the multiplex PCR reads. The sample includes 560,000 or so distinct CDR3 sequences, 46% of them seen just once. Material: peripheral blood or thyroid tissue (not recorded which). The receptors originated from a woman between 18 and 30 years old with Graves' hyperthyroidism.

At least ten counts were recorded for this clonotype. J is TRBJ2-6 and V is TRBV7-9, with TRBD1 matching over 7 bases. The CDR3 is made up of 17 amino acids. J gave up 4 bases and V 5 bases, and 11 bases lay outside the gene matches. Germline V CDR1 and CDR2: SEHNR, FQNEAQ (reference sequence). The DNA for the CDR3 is TGTGCCAGCAGCCACACAGACAGGGCCTCAGGGGCCAACGTCCTGACTTTC. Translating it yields CASSHTDRASGANVLTF.

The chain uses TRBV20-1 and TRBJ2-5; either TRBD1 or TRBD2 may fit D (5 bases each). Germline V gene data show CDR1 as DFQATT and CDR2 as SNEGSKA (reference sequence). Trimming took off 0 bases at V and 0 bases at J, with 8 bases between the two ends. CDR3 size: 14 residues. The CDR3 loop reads CSARERDHQETQYF. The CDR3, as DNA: TGCAGTGCTAGAGAGAGGGACCACCAAGAGACCCAGTACTTC.

The CDR3: CASSLPRDRGSEKLFF. DNA of the CDR3: TGTGCCAGCAGCTTACCCCGCGACAGGGGGAGTGAAAAACTGTTTTTT. The chain employs TRBV7-2 and TRBJ1-4; 9 bases align to TRBD1. V shed 2 bases and J 7 bases; nucleotides not matched to a gene: 8. The CDR3 extends over 16 amino acids. The V gene's germline CDR1 is SGHTA and CDR2 FQGNSA.

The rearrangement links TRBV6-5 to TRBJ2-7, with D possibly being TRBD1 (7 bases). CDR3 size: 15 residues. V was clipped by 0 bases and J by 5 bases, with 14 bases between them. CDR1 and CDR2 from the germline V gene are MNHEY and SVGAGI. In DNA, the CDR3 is TGTGCCAGCAGTTACTCCCAGCAGGGGGGCAACGAGCAGTACTTC. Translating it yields CASSYSQQGGNEQYF.

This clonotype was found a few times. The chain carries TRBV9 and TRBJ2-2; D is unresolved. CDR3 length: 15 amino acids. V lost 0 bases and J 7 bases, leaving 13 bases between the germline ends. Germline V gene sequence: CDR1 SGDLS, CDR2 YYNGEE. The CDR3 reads CASSVGGSTNGELFF. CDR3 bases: TGTGCCAGCAGCGTAGGGGGTTCGACCAACGGGGAGCTGTTTTTT.

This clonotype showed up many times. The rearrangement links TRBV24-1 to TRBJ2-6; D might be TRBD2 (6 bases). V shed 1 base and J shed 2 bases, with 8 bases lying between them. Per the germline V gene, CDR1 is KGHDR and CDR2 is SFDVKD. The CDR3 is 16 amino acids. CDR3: CATSDFGGAGANVLTF. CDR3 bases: TGTGCCACCAGTGATTTCGGGGGAGCTGGGGCCAACGTCCTGACTTTC.

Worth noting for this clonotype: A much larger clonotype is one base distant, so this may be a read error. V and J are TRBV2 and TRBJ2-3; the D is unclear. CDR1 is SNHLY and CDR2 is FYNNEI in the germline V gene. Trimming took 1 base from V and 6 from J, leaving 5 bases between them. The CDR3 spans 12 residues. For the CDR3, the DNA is TGTGCCAGCAGTGAAGTTGGGGATACGCAGTATTTT. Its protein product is CASSEVGDTQYF.

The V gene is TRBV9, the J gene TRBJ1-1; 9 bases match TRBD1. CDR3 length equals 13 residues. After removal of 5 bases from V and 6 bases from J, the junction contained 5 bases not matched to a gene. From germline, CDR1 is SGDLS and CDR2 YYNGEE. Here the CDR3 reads CASSFDRGSEAFF. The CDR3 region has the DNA TGTGCCAGCAGTTTCGACAGGGGGTCTGAAGCTTTCTTT.

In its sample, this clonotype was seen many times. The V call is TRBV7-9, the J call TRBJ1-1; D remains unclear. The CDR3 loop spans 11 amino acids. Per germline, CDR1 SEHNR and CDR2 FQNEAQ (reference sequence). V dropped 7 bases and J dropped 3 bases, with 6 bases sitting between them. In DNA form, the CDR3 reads TGTGCCAGCACCCAGGACACTGAAGCTTTCTTT. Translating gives CASTQDTEAFF.

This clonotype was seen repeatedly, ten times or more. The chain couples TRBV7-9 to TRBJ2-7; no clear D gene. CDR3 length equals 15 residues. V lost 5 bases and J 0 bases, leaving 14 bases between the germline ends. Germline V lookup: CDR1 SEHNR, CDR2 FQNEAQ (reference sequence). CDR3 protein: CASSLPGYSSYEQYF. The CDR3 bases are TGTGCCAGCAGCCTGCCGGGTTATAGCTCCTACGAGCAGTACTTC.

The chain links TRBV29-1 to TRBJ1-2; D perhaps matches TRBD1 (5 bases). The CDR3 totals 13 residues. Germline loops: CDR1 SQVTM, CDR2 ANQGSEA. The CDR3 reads CSVAGTSPYGYTF. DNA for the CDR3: TGCAGTGTCGCCGGGACTAGCCCCTATGGCTACACCTTC.